This T cell receptor beta chain stems from a study of blood T cells in healthy people across ages. Regarding the study as a whole: Strong correlation linked observed beta diversity and percent naive T cells.

On this clonotype itself: Its target is not known.

The use of a sample-barcoded 5' primer and a J-beta primer mix characterized a second PCR of roughly 6 to 11 cycles. Each cDNA molecule was tagged by a template-switch adaptor that had 12 random nucleotides. TCRdb ran MiXCR on the 5' RACE reads and lists one entry per CDR3 protein. The sample has fewer than 1,000,000 distinct CDR3 sequences; under 55% are singletons. Isolation of PBMCs gave at least 6.5 million cells per sample. This TCR was recovered from a man between 60 and 70 years old in good health. The sample was blood.

In DNA, the CDR3 is TGCAGTGCTAGAGGATTAGCGGGGGGTCTTGAAGATACGCAGTATTTT. This codes for CSARGLAGGLEDTQYF. The genes are TRBV20-1 and TRBJ2-3, with 10 bases aligning to TRBD2. The CDR3 consists of 16 residues. The V gene end was trimmed by 1 base and the J gene end by 5 bases; junction bases not matched to a gene: 9. In germline, CDR1 is DFQATT, CDR2 SNEGSKA (reference sequence).